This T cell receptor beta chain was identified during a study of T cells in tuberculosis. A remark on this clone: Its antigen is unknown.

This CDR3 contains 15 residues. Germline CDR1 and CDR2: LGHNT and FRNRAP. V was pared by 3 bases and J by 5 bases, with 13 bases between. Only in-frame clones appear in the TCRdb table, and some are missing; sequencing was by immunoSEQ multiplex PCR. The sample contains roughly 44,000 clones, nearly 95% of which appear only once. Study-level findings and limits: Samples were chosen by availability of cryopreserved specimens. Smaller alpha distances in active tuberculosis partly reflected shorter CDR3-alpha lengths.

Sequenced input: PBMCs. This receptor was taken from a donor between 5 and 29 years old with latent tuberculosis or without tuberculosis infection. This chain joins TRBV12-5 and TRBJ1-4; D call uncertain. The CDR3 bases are TGTGCTAGTGGTTTCTCTCGTATAGTCAATGAAAAACTGTTTTTT. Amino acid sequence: CASGFSRIVNEKLFF.